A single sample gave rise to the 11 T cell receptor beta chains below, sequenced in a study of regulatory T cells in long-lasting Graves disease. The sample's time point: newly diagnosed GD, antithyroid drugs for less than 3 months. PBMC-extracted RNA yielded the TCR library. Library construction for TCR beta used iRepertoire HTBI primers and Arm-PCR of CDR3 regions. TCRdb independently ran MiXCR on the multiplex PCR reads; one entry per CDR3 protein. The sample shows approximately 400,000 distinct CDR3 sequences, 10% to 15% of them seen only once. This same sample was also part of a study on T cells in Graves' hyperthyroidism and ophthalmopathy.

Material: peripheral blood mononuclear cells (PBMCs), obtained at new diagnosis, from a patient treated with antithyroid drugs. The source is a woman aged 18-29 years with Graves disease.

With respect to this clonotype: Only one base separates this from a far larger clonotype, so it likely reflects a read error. The CDR3 loop is CASSVFSGGDEQYF. The DNA for the CDR3 is TGTGCCAGCAGTGTTTTTAGCGGGGGGGACGAGCAGTACTTC. V gene TRBV6-1 combines with J gene TRBJ2-5; TRBD2 aligns across 11 bases. Matching the DNA end better, TRBJ2-7 makes the J call doubtful. Germline CDR1 is MNHNS and CDR2 is SASEGT. CDR3 length: 14 residues.

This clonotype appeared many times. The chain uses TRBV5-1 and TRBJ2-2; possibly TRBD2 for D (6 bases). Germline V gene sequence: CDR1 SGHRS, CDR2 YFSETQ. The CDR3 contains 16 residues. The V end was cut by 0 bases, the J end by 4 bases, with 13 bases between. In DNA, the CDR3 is TGCGCCAGCAGCTTGGCCGCGGGGTTGGTCACCGGGGAGCTGTTTTTT. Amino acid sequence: CASSLAAGLVTGELFF. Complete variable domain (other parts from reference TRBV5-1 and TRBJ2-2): KAGVTQTPRYLIKTRGQQVTLSCSPISGHRSVSWYQQTPGQGLQFLFEYFSETQRNKGNFPGRFSGRQFSNSRSEMNVSTLELGDSALYLCASSLAAGLVTGELFFGEGSRLTVL.

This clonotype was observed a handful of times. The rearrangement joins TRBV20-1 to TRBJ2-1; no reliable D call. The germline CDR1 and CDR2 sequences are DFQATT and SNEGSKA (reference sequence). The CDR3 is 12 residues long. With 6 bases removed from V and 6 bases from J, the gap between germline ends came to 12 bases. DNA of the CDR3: TGCAGTGCCGAAACCCATGGCAATGAGCAGTTCTTC. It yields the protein CSAETHGNEQFF.

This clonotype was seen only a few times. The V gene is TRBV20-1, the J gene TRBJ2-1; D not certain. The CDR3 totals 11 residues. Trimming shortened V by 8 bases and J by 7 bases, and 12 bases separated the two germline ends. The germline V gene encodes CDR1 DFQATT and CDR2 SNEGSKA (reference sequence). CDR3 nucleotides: TGCAGTCCCTCATTAGGGAATGAGCAGTTCTTC. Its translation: CSPSLGNEQFF.

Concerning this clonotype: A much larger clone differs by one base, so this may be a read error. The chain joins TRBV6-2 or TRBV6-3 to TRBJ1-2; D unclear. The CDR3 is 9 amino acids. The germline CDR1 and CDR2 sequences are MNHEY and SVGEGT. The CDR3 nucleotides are TGTGCCAGCAGTATTCCGTTTCCCTTC. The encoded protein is CASSIPFPF.

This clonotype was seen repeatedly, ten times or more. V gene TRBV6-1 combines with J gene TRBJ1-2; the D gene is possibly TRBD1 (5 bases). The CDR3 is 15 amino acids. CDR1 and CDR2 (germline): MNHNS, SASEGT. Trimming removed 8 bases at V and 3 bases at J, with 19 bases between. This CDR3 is CASHSGPGHYYGYTF. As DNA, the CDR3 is TGTGCCAGCCATTCCGGGCCAGGGCATTACTATGGCTACACCTTC.

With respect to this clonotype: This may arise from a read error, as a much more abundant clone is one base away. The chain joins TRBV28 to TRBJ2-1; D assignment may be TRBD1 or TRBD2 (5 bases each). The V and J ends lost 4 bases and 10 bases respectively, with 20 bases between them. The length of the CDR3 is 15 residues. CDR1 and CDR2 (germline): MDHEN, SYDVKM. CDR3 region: CASSSRGYLSYEQFF. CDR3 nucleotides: TGTGCCAGCAGTTCGAGGGGCTACCTGTCCTACGAGCAGTTCTTC.

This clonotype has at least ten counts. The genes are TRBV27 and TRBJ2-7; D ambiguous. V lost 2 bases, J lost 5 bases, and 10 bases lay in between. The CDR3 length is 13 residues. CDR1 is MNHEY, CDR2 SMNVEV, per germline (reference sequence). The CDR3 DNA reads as TGTGCCAGCAGTTTAGTGAACAGCAACGAGCAGTACTTC. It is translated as CASSLVNSNEQYF.

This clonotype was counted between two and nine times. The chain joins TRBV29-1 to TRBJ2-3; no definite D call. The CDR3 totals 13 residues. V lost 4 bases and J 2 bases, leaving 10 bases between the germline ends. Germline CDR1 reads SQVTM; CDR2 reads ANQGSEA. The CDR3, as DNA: TGCAGCGTTGGGGGTAGCATCACAGATACGCAGTATTTT. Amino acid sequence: CSVGGSITDTQYF.

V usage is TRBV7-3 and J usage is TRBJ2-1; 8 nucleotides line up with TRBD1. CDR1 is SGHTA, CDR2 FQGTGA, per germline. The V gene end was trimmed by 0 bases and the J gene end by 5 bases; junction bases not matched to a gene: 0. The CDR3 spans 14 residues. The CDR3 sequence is CASSLTGQDNEQFF. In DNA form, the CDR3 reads TGTGCCAGCAGCTTAACGGGACAGGACAATGAGCAGTTCTTC. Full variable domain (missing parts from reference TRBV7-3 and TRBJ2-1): GAGVSQTPSNKVTEKGKYVELRCDPISGHTALYWYRQSLGQGPEFLIYFQGTGAADDSGLPNDRFFAVRPEGSVSTLKIQRTERGDSAVYLCASSLTGQDNEQFFGPGTRLTVL.

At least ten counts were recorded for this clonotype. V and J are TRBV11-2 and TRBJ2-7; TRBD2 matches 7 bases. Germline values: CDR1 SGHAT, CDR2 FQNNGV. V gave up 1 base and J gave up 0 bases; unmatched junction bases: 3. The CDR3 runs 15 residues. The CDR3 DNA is TGTGCCAGCAGCTTAGCCTCGGGAGGCTCCTACGAGCAGTACTTC. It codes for CASSLASGGSYEQYF. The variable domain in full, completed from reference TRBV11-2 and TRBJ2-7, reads EAGVAQSPRYKIIEKRQSVAFWCNPISGHATLYWYQQILGQGPKLLIQFQNNGVVDDSQLPKDRFSAERLKGVDSTLKIQPAKLEDSAVYLCASSLASGGSYEQYFGPGTRLTVT.